The 18 T cell receptor beta chains reported below all come from one sample, sequenced in a study of regulatory T cells in long-lasting Graves disease (dated by TCRdb to the early 2020s). The sample's time point label, decoded: persistent/refractory GD, antithyroid drugs over 5 years with positive TRAb. RNA was extracted from PBMCs in TRIzol for both TCR sequencing and RNA sequencing. The library was generated by multiplex PCR. Sequencing instrument: Illumina HiSeq 4000. iRepertoire HTBI primers and Arm-PCR amplification of CDR3 regions were used to construct TCR beta libraries. TCRdb's own reprocessing of the public reads used fastp at Q25 and MiXCR and kept productive beta chains. Duplicate CDR3 protein sequences are folded into a single record with the most common DNA and genes. The sample profile shows a few hundred thousand distinct CDR3 sequences; 21% of them were found once. In total, the top ten clones hold over 11% of the sample.

This specimen was peripheral blood mononuclear cells (PBMCs), taken when the disease was refractory, from a patient treated with antithyroid drugs. The receptors were sampled from a female donor with Graves disease.

V and J are TRBV12-3 or TRBV12-4 and TRBJ2-3; weak D call: TRBD2 (6 bases). V was pared by 8 bases and J by 5 bases, with 20 bases between. The CDR3 sequence is 15 residues long. CDR3 in amino acids: CASLPGREEGDTQYF. The CDR3 DNA sequence: TGTGCCAGCTTACCTGGGCGAGAGGAGGGAGATACGCAGTATTTT.

This clonotype was recorded many times. The gene calls are TRBV11-2 and TRBJ2-1, with TRBD2 matching over 8 bases. This CDR3 is 15 amino acids long. V gave up 3 bases and J gave up 8 bases; unmatched junction bases: 9. Per the germline V gene, CDR1 is SGHAT and CDR2 is FQNNGV. CDR3 DNA sequence: TGTGCCAGCAGCTTGGTTAGCGGGATTCTCGATGAGCAGTTCTTC. This encodes CASSLVSGILDEQFF.

This rearrangement joins TRBV2 to TRBJ2-1; D is unresolved. The CDR3 consists of 15 residues. V gave up 1 base and J gave up 2 bases, with 9 bases separating them. The germline gives CDR1 SNHLY, CDR2 FYNNEI. CDR3: CASSEVIAPYNEQFF. The CDR3 DNA is TGTGCCAGCAGTGAAGTCATAGCTCCCTACAATGAGCAGTTCTTC.

The chain links TRBV5-1 to TRBJ2-6; weak D call: TRBD2 (7 bases). In germline, CDR1 is SGHRS, CDR2 YFSETQ. V gave up 4 bases and J gave up 0 bases, with 17 bases separating them. The CDR3 is 18 amino acids. For the CDR3, the DNA is TGCGCCAGCAGCCCGAGGGGGGGGGCGCCCTCTGGGGCCAACGTCCTGACTTTC. Protein product: CASSPRGGAPSGANVLTF.

There are many counts of this clonotype. The chain is built from TRBV27 and TRBJ2-7; no clear D. Germline V gene sequence: CDR1 MNHEY, CDR2 SMNVEV (reference sequence). V lost 3 bases to trimming and J lost 3 bases, with 15 bases between them. This CDR3 spans 15 amino acids. CDR3: CASSFGRDLRYEQYF. As DNA, the CDR3 is TGTGCCAGCAGTTTTGGGCGAGACCTACGCTACGAGCAGTACTTC.

The rearrangement uses TRBV6-1 and TRBJ2-2; a possible D gene is TRBD2 (6 bases). Germline V gene sequence: CDR1 MNHNS, CDR2 SASEGT. V shed 10 bases and J shed 3 bases, with 18 bases lying between them. This CDR3 spans 15 amino acids. CDR3 bases: TGTGCCACCAAGGAGGGAAACGTGGACACCGGGGAGCTGTTTTTT. It encodes CATKEGNVDTGELFF.

V gene TRBV7-9 combines with J gene TRBJ2-2, with a possible D match to TRBD2 (6 bases). V was cut by 5 bases and J by 2 bases, with 9 bases left in between. Germline V gene lookup returns CDR1 SEHNR and CDR2 FQNEAQ (reference sequence). CDR3 length equals 14 residues. The chain's CDR3 is CASSEDYNTGELFF. The CDR3 DNA follows: TGTGCCAGCAGCGAGGACTACAACACCGGGGAGCTGTTTTTT.

This clonotype was counted between two and nine times. The chain couples TRBV5-1 to TRBJ2-5, with TRBD1 identical over 7 bases. The germline V gene encodes CDR1 SGHRS and CDR2 YFSETQ. The CDR3 is 16 amino acids. V shed 5 bases, J shed 1 base, and the junction held 11 bases outside the gene matches. The CDR3 sequence is CASRSIYRGLQETQYF. In nucleotides, the CDR3 is TGCGCCAGCAGGTCCATTTACAGGGGCCTCCAAGAGACCCAGTACTTC.

This clonotype was seen repeatedly, ten times or more. The V call is TRBV2, the J call TRBJ1-1, with D unclear. Trimming left V 6 bases short and J 1 base short, with 12 bases between. Germline V lookup: CDR1 SNHLY, CDR2 FYNNEI. This CDR3 is 14 amino acids long. The CDR3 protein is CASRAAVRNTEAFF. The CDR3 nucleotides are TGTGCCAGCAGGGCTGCGGTGAGGAACACTGAAGCTTTCTTT.

In its sample, this clonotype was seen many times. J is TRBJ1-2 and V is TRBV11-2, with 8 bases matching TRBD1. The trim removed 2 bases at V and 8 bases at J, leaving 7 bases unmatched. The CDR3 runs to 14 residues. Germline V gene data show CDR1 as SGHAT and CDR2 as FQNNGV. CDR3 DNA: TGTGCCAGCAGCTTATATCAGGGGGCCGGGGGCTACACCTTC. Amino acids: CASSLYQGAGGYTF.

This chain connects TRBV11-2 to TRBJ2-5; the D call may be TRBD1 or TRBD2 (6 bases each). The CDR3 has 16 amino acids. Between the trimmed V and J ends, which lost 5 bases and 4 bases, there was a span of 20 bases. The germline CDR1 and CDR2 sequences are SGHAT and FQNNGV. In DNA, the CDR3 is TGTGCCAGCAGCGGCAATATCGGGGGCCTGGGAGAGACCCAGTACTTC. It is translated as CASSGNIGGLGETQYF.

This clonotype came up a few times. The rearrangement links TRBV28 to TRBJ1-5, with 8 bases lining up with TRBD1. The CDR3 runs 14 residues. The junction had 6 bases not matched to a gene; V was cut back by 6 bases and J by 5 bases. Germline CDR1 is MDHEN and CDR2 is SYDVKM. The CDR3 here is CASSSRGLDQPQHF. The CDR3 DNA reads as TGTGCCAGCAGCTCCAGGGGGCTCGATCAGCCCCAGCATTTT.

J is TRBJ2-7 and V is TRBV20-1, with TRBD2 identical over 13 bases. The CDR3 loop spans 16 amino acids. V shed 3 bases and J 3 bases; nucleotides not matched to a gene: 8. Per the germline V gene, CDR1 is DFQATT and CDR2 is SNEGSKA (reference sequence). In nucleotides, the CDR3 is TGCAGTGCTAGCCGGGGACTAGCGGGACCAGGCTACGAGCAGTACTTC. Its protein is CSASRGLAGPGYEQYF.

V is TRBV2 and J is TRBJ1-3; D may be TRBD1 (5 bases). V lost 5 bases and J lost 3, with 14 bases in between. The germline gives CDR1 SNHLY, CDR2 FYNNEI. The CDR3 runs to 15 residues. DNA for the CDR3: TGTGCCAGCAGTACAACAGGAGTCGGTGGAAACACCATATATTTT. Amino acid sequence: CASSTTGVGGNTIYF.

This rearrangement joins TRBV15 to TRBJ2-2; maybe TRBD1 (5 bases). The germline V gene encodes CDR1 LNHNV and CDR2 YYDKDF (reference sequence). V lost 5 bases to trimming and J lost 4 bases, with 14 bases between them. The length of the CDR3 is 15 residues. The CDR3 DNA follows: TGTGCCACCAGCGCTACCCAAGGGGCCACCGGGGAGCTGTTTTTT. Translating gives CATSATQGATGELFF. The whole variable domain, filled in from reference TRBV15 and TRBJ2-2, reads DAMVIQNPRYQVTQFGKPVTLSCSQTLNHNVMYWYQQKSSQAPKLLFHYYDKDFNNEADTPDNFQSRRPNTSFCFLDIRSPGLGDTAMYLCATSATQGATGELFFGEGSRLTVL.

This clonotype has at least ten counts. This sequence joins TRBV2 and TRBJ2-3; a weak D match, TRBD1 (5 bases). CDR1 is SNHLY, CDR2 FYNNEI, per germline. Trimming shortened V by 2 bases and J by 3 bases, and 6 bases separated the two germline ends. CDR3 size: 13 residues. The CDR3 DNA reads TGTGCCAGCAGTGAAAGGGGTACAGATACGCAGTATTTT. As protein: CASSERGTDTQYF.

At least ten counts were recorded for this clonotype. This chain uses TRBV29-1 with TRBJ2-5; D perhaps matches TRBD1 (6 bases). Germline CDR1 reads SQVTM; CDR2 reads ANQGSEA. With 1 base removed from V and 5 bases from J, the gap between germline ends came to 14 bases. This CDR3 contains 14 residues. The CDR3 loop reads CSVEVLNRDETQYF. CDR3 sequence (DNA): TGCAGCGTTGAAGTTCTCAACAGGGACGAGACCCAGTACTTC.

This clonotype showed up many times. V and J are TRBV12-3 or TRBV12-4 and TRBJ2-5, with TRBD1 matching over 7 bases. CDR3 length: 16 residues. After removal of 0 bases from V and 5 bases from J, the junction contained 9 bases not matched to a gene. The CDR3 loop reads CASSLARQGDRETQYF. Here the CDR3 DNA reads TGTGCCAGCAGTTTAGCTCGCCAGGGGGATAGGGAGACCCAGTACTTC.